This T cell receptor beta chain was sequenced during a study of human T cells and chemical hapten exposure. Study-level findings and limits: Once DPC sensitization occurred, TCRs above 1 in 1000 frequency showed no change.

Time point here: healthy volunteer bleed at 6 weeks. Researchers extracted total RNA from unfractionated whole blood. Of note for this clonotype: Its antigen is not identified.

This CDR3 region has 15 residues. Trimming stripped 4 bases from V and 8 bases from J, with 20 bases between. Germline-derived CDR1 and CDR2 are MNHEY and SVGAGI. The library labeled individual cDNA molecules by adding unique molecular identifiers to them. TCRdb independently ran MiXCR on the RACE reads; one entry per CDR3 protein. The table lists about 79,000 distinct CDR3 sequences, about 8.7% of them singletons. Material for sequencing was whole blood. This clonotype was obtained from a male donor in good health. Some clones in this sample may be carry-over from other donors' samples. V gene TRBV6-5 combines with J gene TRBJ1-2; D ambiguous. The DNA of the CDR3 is TGTGCCAGCAGTTTTCTTTCAGGACCTAAGTTCGGCTACACCTTC. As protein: CASSFLSGPKFGYTF.